Detailed here is one T cell receptor (beta chain). The data were obtained in a study of blood T cell repertoires in COVID-19. Overall study context: Samples taken during acute and convalescent COVID-19 were collected in the United States, Italy and Spain. From T cells, B-cell-depleted T cells, or PBMCs came the material, which was cDNA or gDNA.

TCRdb keeps only in-frame clones here, not all; method: immunoSEQ multiplex PCR. This table has 180,000 or so clones, 75% to 90% appearing once. This CDR3 comprises 15 residues. CDR1 LNHDA and CDR2 SQIVND come from the germline V gene (reference sequence). V was pared by 4 bases and J by 7 bases, with 19 bases between. This receptor was taken from a woman aged 55-70 years with acute or convalescent COVID-19. V is TRBV19 and J is TRBJ1-2; D gene uncertain. The sequenced sample consisted of peripheral blood. CDR3 in DNA: TGTGCCAGTAGTACGGTCCACGGGTCTCGAAGTGGCTACACCTTC. It translates to CASSTVHGSRSGYTF.